The 9 T cell receptor beta chains reported below all come from one sample, sequenced in a study of T-cell memory formation after mild COVID-19. Via MiXCR, TCRdb re-called the 5' RACE reads, giving one row per CDR3 protein. The sample includes 110,000 to 150,000 distinct CDR3 sequences, roughly 24% seen only once; the top ten take roughly a quarter. Sequenced: PBMCs or a T cell subset sorted from them (not recorded which). These receptor sequences come from an adult woman who had mild COVID-19 (a few samples of this study predate the infection). Cell type and time point are not known.

The chain combines TRBV20-1 with TRBJ1-1; weak D call: TRBD1 (6 bases). The CDR3 consists of 15 residues. V was clipped by 5 bases and J by 0 bases, with 16 bases between them. Germline assignment: CDR1 DFQATT and CDR2 SNEGSKA (reference sequence). CDR3: CSAQGGESLNTEAFF. CDR3 bases: TGCAGTGCTCAAGGGGGGGAGAGCCTGAACACTGAAGCTTTCTTT.

The rearrangement uses TRBV7-8 and TRBJ2-1; D is undetermined. The CDR3 has 15 amino acids. V shed 3 bases and J shed 9 bases, with 18 bases lying between them. From germline, CDR1 is SGHVS and CDR2 FQNEAQ. CDR3: CASSFTVFRGGEQFF. CDR3 DNA sequence: TGTGCCAGCAGCTTTACGGTTTTCCGAGGTGGTGAGCAGTTCTTC. The variable domain in full, completed from reference TRBV7-8 and TRBJ2-1, reads GAGVSQSPRYKVAKRGQDVALRCDPISGHVSLFWYQQALGQGPEFLTYFQNEAQLDKSGLPSDRFFAERPEGSVSTLKIQRTQQEDSAVYLCASSFTVFRGGEQFFGPGTRLTVL.

The chain uses TRBV7-9 and TRBJ2-7; D is unresolved. CDR3 length equals 13 residues. CDR1 and CDR2 from the germline V gene are SEHNR and FQNEAQ (reference sequence). Trimming stripped 5 bases from V and 5 bases from J, with 13 bases between. The CDR3 spells CASSTPGPDEQYF. DNA of the CDR3: TGTGCCAGCAGCACCCCTGGGCCAGACGAGCAGTACTTC. The variable domain in full, with the rest retrieved from reference TRBV7-9 and TRBJ2-7, is DTGVSQNPRHKITKRGQNVTFRCDPISEHNRLYWYRQTLGQGPEFLTYFQNEAQLEKSRLLSDRFSAERPKGSFSTLEIQRTEQGDSAMYLCASSTPGPDEQYFGPGTRLTVT.

In its sample, this clonotype was seen a few times. V is TRBV6-6 and J is TRBJ2-2; no firm D call. Per the germline V gene, CDR1 is MNHNY and CDR2 is SVGAGI (reference sequence). V was cut by 5 bases and J by 2 bases, with 15 bases left in between. The CDR3 extends over 16 amino acids. CDR3 residues: CASSTDAPENTGELFF. The CDR3 coding sequence is TGTGCCAGCAGTACAGACGCGCCAGAAAACACCGGGGAGCTGTTTTTT.

The chain has TRBV24-1 and TRBJ2-5; 11 bases map to TRBD2. The CDR3 extends over 17 amino acids. Trimming took 5 bases from V and 2 from J; bases not matched to a gene: 9. Germline CDR1 is KGHDR and CDR2 is SFDVKD. The DNA for the CDR3 is TGTGCCACCAGTGGGGTTTGGGTAGCGGGAGGGCAAGAGACCCAGTACTTC. It specifies CATSGVWVAGGQETQYF.

This clonotype was seen a few times. The rearrangement joins TRBV28 to TRBJ2-2; no clear D gene. V lost 6 bases to trimming and J lost 7 bases, with 9 bases between them. The CDR3 has 12 residues. Per the germline V gene, CDR1 is MDHEN and CDR2 is SYDVKM. The CDR3 DNA sequence: TGTGCCAGCAGCATGTTTAGCGGGGAGCTGTTTTTT. Its translation is CASSMFSGELFF.

This clonotype was detected only a few times. The CDR3 sequence is CASSYGLAGRDEQYF. The CDR3 DNA reads TGTGCCAGCAGCTACGGACTAGCGGGACGCGACGAGCAGTACTTC. The chain uses TRBV7-8 and TRBJ2-7, with 12 bases that match TRBD2. The V gene end was trimmed by 4 bases and the J gene end by 5 bases; junction bases not matched to a gene: 6. The germline gives CDR1 SGHVS, CDR2 FQNEAQ. There are 15 residues in the CDR3.

The chain combines TRBV7-8 with TRBJ2-2; D is unresolved. The germline V and J ends were trimmed by 4 bases and 5 bases, with 14 bases remaining between them. CDR3 length equals 15 residues. In germline, CDR1 is SGHVS, CDR2 FQNEAQ. The CDR3 reads CASSYIREGTGELFF. CDR3 nucleotides: TGTGCCAGCAGCTATATAAGGGAAGGAACCGGGGAGCTGTTTTTT.

In this sample, this clonotype turned up a few times. This chain uses TRBV11-2 with TRBJ2-1, with D possibly matching TRBD1 (5 bases). The V gene lost 4 bases and the J gene lost 3 bases, with 10 bases spanning the gap. Germline CDR1 and CDR2: SGHAT and FQNNGV. This CDR3 region has 14 residues. The CDR3 here is CASSSRGNYNEQFF. In DNA, the CDR3 is TGTGCCAGCAGCTCAAGGGGCAACTACAATGAGCAGTTCTTC.